The T cell receptor beta chain described here comes from a study of T cell responses to AZD1222 COVID-19 vaccine. Overall study results and limits: White British ancestry dominated among donors, who included more females, and clonal diversity was possibly underestimated. CD4 TCRs linked to vaccination spanned spike, dominating at 160-218 and 743-854.

Worth noting for this clone: Antigen specificity is unknown.

The table came from immunoSEQ multiplex PCR; TCRdb's copy has only in-frame clones and leaves some out. Among more than 95,000 clones listed, 85% to 90% were seen once. The TCR sequence derives from an adult in good health. The starting material was peripheral blood, obtained on day 0 of AZD1222 vaccination.

The CDR3 sequence is CATGDRGWDGYTF. Here the CDR3 DNA reads TGTGCCACCGGCGACAGGGGATGGGATGGCTACACCTTC. The chain has TRBV6-5 and TRBJ1-2; 8 bases agree with TRBD1. CDR3 length equals 13 residues. The germline V gene has CDR1 MNHEY and CDR2 SVGAGI. Trimming cost V 10 bases and J 6 bases; bases outside gene matches: 10.